A single sample gave rise to the 24 T cell receptor beta chains below, sequenced in a study of regulatory and conventional T cells in RAG deficiency. The sorted conventional CD4+ T cells were CD25-low and CD127-high, with genomic DNA sequenced. Profiled with immunoSEQ multiplex PCR; TCRdb holds only in-frame clones, not every one. The sample lists 45,000 or so clones; 85% to 90% were seen once. The sample was also reused in another study, on regulatory T cells. This second report adds: Amplification used 52 TRBV primers and 13 TRBJ primers.

The sequenced sample consisted of CD4+ effector T cells sorted from blood. These TCRs come from a human donor in good health.

This chain links TRBV18 with TRBJ2-2, with 9 bases that match TRBD2. After removal of 3 bases from V and 2 bases from J, the junction contained 4 bases not matched to a gene. The germline V gene has CDR1 KGHSH and CDR2 LQKENI. The CDR3 has 16 residues. CDR3 protein: CASSPASGVNTGELFF. The DNA of the CDR3 is TGTGCCAGCTCACCTGCTAGCGGGGTTAACACCGGGGAGCTGTTTTTT.

The chain employs TRBV18 and TRBJ1-5, with a weak D call TRBD1 (6 bases). This CDR3 region has 13 residues. Germline V gene data show CDR1 as KGHSH and CDR2 as LQKENI. V was trimmed by 7 bases and J by 5 bases, leaving 12 bases between them. The CDR3 DNA reads TGTGCCAGCTGTACAGGGAGGCATCAGCCCCAGCATTTT. Protein product: CASCTGRHQPQHF.

The rearrangement uses TRBV30 and TRBJ2-3; D is uncertain. The CDR3 totals 15 residues. Germline-derived CDR1 and CDR2 are GTSNPN and SVGIG (reference sequence). The germline V and J ends were trimmed by 0 bases and 0 bases, with 10 bases remaining between them. In DNA, the CDR3 is TGTGCCTGGAGTGTCGGCGGAGTCAGCACAGATACGCAGTATTTT. It yields the protein CAWSVGGVSTDTQYF.

The V call is TRBV14, the J call TRBJ2-2; no clear D gene. This CDR3 is 15 amino acids long. V lost 4 bases to trimming and J lost 8 bases, with 17 bases between them. Per germline, CDR1 SGHDN and CDR2 FVKESK. The chain's CDR3 is CASSPLLRARGELFF. The CDR3 DNA reads as TGTGCCAGCAGCCCATTATTAAGGGCTCGTGGGGAGCTGTTTTTT.

The V gene is TRBV5-1, the J gene TRBJ1-1; D is perhaps TRBD1 (5 bases). Trimming pared 7 bases from V and 0 bases from J, leaving 13 bases between. The CDR3 has 14 residues. Germline CDR1 is SGHRS and CDR2 is YFSETQ. The CDR3 nucleotides read TGCGCCAGCTCCGGGACGGGTATGAACACTGAAGCTTTCTTT. Protein product: CASSGTGMNTEAFF.

The V and J genes are TRBV7-8 and TRBJ2-5; the match to TRBD2 covers 10 bases. The germline V gene has CDR1 SGHVS and CDR2 FQNEAQ. The CDR3 is made up of 16 amino acids. Trimming cost V 2 bases and J 0 bases; bases outside gene matches: 3. CDR3 nucleotide sequence: TGTGCCAGCAGCTTAATACTAGCGGGGAACCAAGAGACCCAGTACTTC. Protein product: CASSLILAGNQETQYF.

Only a few counts were recorded for this clone. The chain joins TRBV6-5 to TRBJ2-2; D gene unclear. V was cut by 5 bases and J by 7 bases, with 8 bases left in between. CDR1 and CDR2 (germline): MNHEY, SVGAGI. This CDR3 contains 12 residues. The DNA of the CDR3 is TGTGCCAGCAGTCCCGGTGGCGGGGAGCTGTTTTTT. Its protein is CASSPGGGELFF.

Points on this clone: At one of its ends the junction is not consistent with the germline gene, which may arise from a read error. This same CDR3 is encoded by further DNA sequences in the sample. The rearrangement uses TRBV28 and TRBJ1-5; 8 bases fit TRBD1. Germline values: CDR1 MDHEN, CDR2 SYDVKM. The CDR3 consists of 14 residues. The CDR3 protein is CASRNQQGDQPQHF. CDR3 DNA: TGTGCCAGCAGGAACCAACAGGGGGACCAGCCCCAACATTTT.

The J gene is TRBJ2-7, the V gene TRBV5-1, with 10 positions matching TRBD1. In germline, CDR1 is SGHRS, CDR2 YFSETQ. CDR3 length: 14 residues. Unmatched junction bases numbered 1, after V lost 0 bases and J lost 4 bases. The CDR3 nucleotides are TGCGCCAGCAGCTTGGGACAGGGGGCTTACGAGCAGTACTTC. Its protein is CASSLGQGAYEQYF.

A note on this clone: The junction departs from germline at one end; a sequencing error may be responsible. The chain combines TRBV2 with TRBJ1-2; tentative D call: TRBD1 (5 bases). Germline CDR1 SNHLY, CDR2 FYNNEI. CDR3 length equals 13 residues. The CDR3 sequence: CAGRASNPYGYTF. CDR3 nucleotides: TGTGCCGGCAGGGCATCTAACCCCTATGGCTACACCTTC. The variable domain in full, completed from reference TRBV2 and TRBJ1-2, reads EPEVTQTPSHQVTQMGQEVILRCVPISNHLYFYWYRQILGQKVEFLVSFYNNEISEKSEIFDDQFSVERPDGSNFTLKIRSTKLEDSAMYFCAGRASNPYGYTFGSGTRLTVV.

This chain links TRBV7-2 with TRBJ2-7, with 9 bases that match TRBD1. The CDR3 loop spans 15 amino acids. V dropped 1 base and J dropped 0; count of bases not matched to a gene: 1. Germline assignment: CDR1 SGHTA and CDR2 FQGNSA. This CDR3 reads CASSLGDRVSYEQYF. In nucleotides, the CDR3 is TGTGCCAGCAGCTTAGGGGACAGGGTCTCCTACGAGCAGTACTTC.

The chain couples TRBV6-9 to TRBJ1-6; no clear D. The ends were cut back, 5 bases at V and 7 bases at J, with 3 bases in the middle. The CDR3 covers 11 residues. Germline loops: CDR1 MNHGY, CDR2 SVAAGI. For the CDR3, the DNA is TGTGCCAGCAGTGAGAATTCACCCCTCCACTTT. This codes for CASSENSPLHF.

This clone appeared a single time. CDR3 DNA: TGTGCCAGCAGCGTTGGACAGGGTCCATCCTACGAGCAGTACTTC. Encoded protein: CASSVGQGPSYEQYF. V is TRBV9 and J is TRBJ2-7; 8 bases agree with TRBD1. J gave up 1 base and V 2 bases, and 5 bases lay outside the gene matches. The CDR3 has 15 residues. The germline gives CDR1 SGDLS, CDR2 YYNGEE.

As DNA, the CDR3 is TGCGCCAGCAGTGAGTCGATCGGGGGGGAGACCCAGTACTTC. The encoded protein is CASSESIGGETQYF. The genes are TRBV10-1 and TRBJ2-5; 7 bases line up with TRBD2. V was clipped by 0 bases and J by 5 bases; unmatched bases: 3. This CDR3 contains 14 residues. Germline CDR1 WNHNN, CDR2 SYGVQD (reference sequence).

V and J are TRBV7-9 and TRBJ2-1; no clear D. Germline lookup yields CDR1 SEHNR and CDR2 FQNEAQ (reference sequence). This CDR3 region has 12 residues. The germline V and J ends were trimmed by 7 bases and 6 bases, with 10 bases remaining between them. Here the CDR3 reads CASTPWSNEQFF. The CDR3 bases are TGTGCCAGCACCCCATGGTCCAATGAGCAGTTCTTC.

This clone was recorded only once. The J gene is TRBJ1-3, the V gene TRBV6-5; 8 nucleotides line up with TRBD1. This CDR3 is 12 amino acids long. Germline CDR1 is MNHEY and CDR2 is SVGAGI. Trimming at V came to 9 bases and at J to 9 bases, leaving 7 bases not matched to a gene. The CDR3: CASWQGAGTIYF. The CDR3 DNA reads TGTGCCAGTTGGCAGGGGGCGGGCACCATATATTTT.

J is TRBJ1-1 and V is TRBV18; a possible D gene is TRBD1 (5 bases). The CDR3 has 16 amino acids. Deletions cut 2 bases from V and 5 bases from J, with 18 bases between. Germline V gives CDR1 KGHSH, CDR2 LQKENI. The CDR3 sequence is CASSPYAQGSLTEAFF. CDR3 nucleotides: TGTGCCAGCTCACCATACGCGCAGGGTAGTTTAACTGAAGCTTTCTTT. Complete variable domain (other parts from reference TRBV18 and TRBJ1-1): NAGVMQNPRHLVRRRGQEARLRCSPMKGHSHVYWYRQLPEEGLKFMVYLQKENIIDESGMPKERFSAEFPKEGPSILRIQQVVRGDSAAYFCASSPYAQGSLTEAFFGQGTRLTVV.

The table lists this clone with a count of one. This rearrangement joins TRBV12-5 to TRBJ2-4; 11 nucleotides align to TRBD1. Per the germline V gene, CDR1 is LGHNT and CDR2 is FRNRAP. The length of the CDR3 is 18 residues. V trimming: 0 bases; J trimming: 4 bases; junction bases outside the gene matches: 8. CDR3 residues: CASGLVPGTGGTKNIQYF. The CDR3, as DNA: TGTGCTAGTGGTTTGGTCCCGGGGACAGGGGGGACAAAAAACATTCAGTACTTC. Variable domain in full (rest from reference TRBV12-5 and TRBJ2-4): DARVTQTPRHKVTEMGQEVTMRCQPILGHNTVFWYRQTMMQGLELLAYFRNRAPLDDSGMPKDRFSAEMPDATLATLKIQPSEPRDSAVYFCASGLVPGTGGTKNIQYFGAGTRLSVL.

This clone was observed a few times. CDR3 protein: CASSLAQDGEKLFF. CDR3 nucleotides: TGTGCCAGCAGCTTAGCGCAGGATGGTGAAAAACTGTTTTTT. V and J are TRBV7-9 and TRBJ1-4, with D unresolved. Germline CDR1 reads SEHNR; CDR2 reads FQNEAQ (reference sequence). With 0 bases removed from V and 7 bases from J, the gap between germline ends came to 9 bases. This CDR3 is 14 amino acids long.

The chain uses TRBV7-8 and TRBJ1-2, with D unclear. The CDR3 runs to 14 residues. Germline V CDR1 and CDR2: SGHVS, FQNEAQ. V was cut by 4 bases and J by 2 bases, with 11 bases left in between. In DNA form, the CDR3 reads TGTGCCAGCAGCTCAACCAACAGAAACTATGGCTACACCTTC. Amino acid sequence: CASSSTNRNYGYTF.

The V gene is TRBV28, the J gene TRBJ2-1; possible D gene TRBD1, 6 bases. Trimming removed 6 bases from V and 5 bases from J, with 11 bases in between. Germline CDR1 is MDHEN and CDR2 is SYDVKM. CDR3 length: 13 amino acids. Here the CDR3 reads CASRIQGNNEQFF. In nucleotides, the CDR3 is TGTGCCAGCAGAATACAGGGAAACAATGAGCAGTTCTTC. The whole variable domain, remainder taken from reference TRBV28 and TRBJ2-1, is DVKVTQSSRYLVKRTGEKVFLECVQDMDHENMFWYRQDPGLGLRLIYFSYDVKMKEKGDIPEGYSVSREKKERFSLILESASTNQTSMYLCASRIQGNNEQFFGPGTRLTVL.

The chain uses TRBV6-5 and TRBJ2-2; the match to TRBD2 covers 8 bases. Germline lookup yields CDR1 MNHEY and CDR2 SVGAGI. This CDR3 has 13 amino acids. V trimming: 6 bases; J trimming: 7 bases; junction bases outside the gene matches: 4. The CDR3 DNA reads TGTGCCAGCAGGGAACTAGCGGACGGGGAGCTGTTTTTT. Protein product: CASRELADGELFF.

The chain is built from TRBV7-6 and TRBJ1-5; D is unclear. The V and J ends lost 1 base and 9 bases respectively, with 16 bases between them. CDR1 is SGHVS and CDR2 is FNYEAQ in the germline V gene. The CDR3 spans 15 residues. CDR3 protein: CASSLGAEGRMPQHF. CDR3 bases: TGTGCCAGCAGCTTAGGGGCTGAGGGAAGGATGCCCCAGCATTTT.

The chain couples TRBV2 to TRBJ1-1; weak D call: TRBD1 (6 bases). Germline CDR1 reads SNHLY; CDR2 reads FYNNEI. The CDR3 contains 13 residues. Trimming removed 5 bases from V and 5 bases from J, with 12 bases in between. CDR3 protein: CASSPQGRTEAFF. The CDR3 nucleotides are TGTGCCAGCAGTCCCCAGGGGCGGACTGAAGCTTTCTTT.